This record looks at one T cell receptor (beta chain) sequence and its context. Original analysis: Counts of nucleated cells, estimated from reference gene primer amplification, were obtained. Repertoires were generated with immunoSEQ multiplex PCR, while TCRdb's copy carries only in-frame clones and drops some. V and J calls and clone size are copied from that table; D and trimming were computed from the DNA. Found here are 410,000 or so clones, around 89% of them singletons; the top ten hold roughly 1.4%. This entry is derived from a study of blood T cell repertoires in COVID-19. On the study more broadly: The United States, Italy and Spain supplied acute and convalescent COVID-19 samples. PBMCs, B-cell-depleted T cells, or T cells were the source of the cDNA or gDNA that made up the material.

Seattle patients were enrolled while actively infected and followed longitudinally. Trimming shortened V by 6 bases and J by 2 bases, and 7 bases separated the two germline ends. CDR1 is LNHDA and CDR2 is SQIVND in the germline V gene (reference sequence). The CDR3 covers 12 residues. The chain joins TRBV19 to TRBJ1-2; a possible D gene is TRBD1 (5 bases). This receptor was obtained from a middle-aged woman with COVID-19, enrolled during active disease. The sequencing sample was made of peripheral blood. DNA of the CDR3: TGTGCCAGTAGAGGGGCGAACTATGGCTACACCTTC. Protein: CASRGANYGYTF.